The source of this T cell receptor (beta chain) is a study of PD-L1 blockade in urothelial cancer. Indicated time point: peripheral blood 6 weeks after treatment start. Between 1 and 8 samples, pretreatment and on-treatment, were given by each patient. The method was immunoSEQ multiplex PCR; TCRdb's version includes in-frame clones alone and lacks a portion of them. The top ten hold approximately 8.8% of the sample, which has 40,000 to 60,000 clones, 70% to 90% seen once. This CDR3 contains 16 residues. CDR1 and CDR2 (germline): GTSNPN, SVGIG (reference sequence). V lost 3 bases, J lost 2 bases, and 11 bases stayed unmatched.

This TCR derives from a man aged 65-85 years with urothelial cancer. Sequenced material: PBMCs, taken around atezolizumab (anti-PD-L1) treatment. This chain uses TRBV30 with TRBJ2-5; 8 positions agree with TRBD2. The CDR3: CAWRFTGRDFQETQYF. The CDR3 DNA is TGTGCCTGGAGGTTCACCGGGAGGGACTTTCAAGAGACCCAGTACTTC.